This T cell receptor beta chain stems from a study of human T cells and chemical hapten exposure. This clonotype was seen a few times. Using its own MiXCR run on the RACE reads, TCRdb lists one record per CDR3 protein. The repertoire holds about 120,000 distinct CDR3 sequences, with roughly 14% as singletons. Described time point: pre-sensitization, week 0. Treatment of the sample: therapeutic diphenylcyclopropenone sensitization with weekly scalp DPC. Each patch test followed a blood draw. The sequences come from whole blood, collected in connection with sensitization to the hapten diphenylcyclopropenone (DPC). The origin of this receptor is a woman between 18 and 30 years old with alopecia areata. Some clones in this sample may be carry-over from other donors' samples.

The CDR3 bases are TGCGCCAGCAGCCGGGACCCCGGCGCAGGGGTCAATGAGCAGTTCTTC. Encoded protein: CASSRDPGAGVNEQFF. The gene calls are TRBV4-3 and TRBJ2-1, with D tentatively TRBD1 (6 bases). The CDR3 is made up of 16 amino acids. V dropped 4 bases and J dropped 6 bases, with 19 bases sitting between them. Looked up from germline, CDR1 is LGHNA and CDR2 is YSLEER.